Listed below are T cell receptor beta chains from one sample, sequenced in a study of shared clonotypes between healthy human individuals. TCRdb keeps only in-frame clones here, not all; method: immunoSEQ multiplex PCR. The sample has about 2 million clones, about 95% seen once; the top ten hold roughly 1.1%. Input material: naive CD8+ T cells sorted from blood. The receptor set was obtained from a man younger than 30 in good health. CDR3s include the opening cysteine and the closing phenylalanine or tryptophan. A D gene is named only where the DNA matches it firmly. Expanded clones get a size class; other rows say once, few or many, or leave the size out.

CASSLGNTGELFF	TGTGCCAGCAGCCTGGGCAACACCGGGGAGCTGTTTTTT	TRBV14	.	.	TRBJ2-2
CASSTTGASFYGYTF	TGCGCCAGCAGCACGACAGGGGCGTCCTTCTATGGCTACACCTTC	TRBV4-1	.	TRBD1	TRBJ1-2
CASSVGLAADTQYF	TGTGCCAGCAGCGTCGGACTAGCCGCCGATACGCAGTATTTT	TRBV9	.	TRBD2	TRBJ2-3
CASSFGLAGGYEQYF	TGTGCCAGCAGTTTCGGACTAGCGGGAGGCTACGAGCAGTACTTC	TRBV27	.	TRBD2	TRBJ2-7
CASSFRGLNTEAFF	TGCGCCAGCAGCTTCAGAGGTTTGAACACTGAAGCTTTCTTT	TRBV5-1	.	.	TRBJ1-1
CASSQTVNSPLHF	TGTGCCAGCAGCCAGACGGTTAATTCACCCCTCCACTTT	TRBV5-6	once	.	TRBJ1-6
CASSLYEQYF	TGTGCCAGCAGCCTCTACGAGCAGTACTTC	TRBV11-2	few	.	TRBJ2-7
CASKILAGSSYEQYF	TGTGCCAGCAAAATATTGGCGGGGAGCTCCTACGAGCAGTACTTC	TRBV27	.	.	TRBJ2-7
CASSHTTASSETQYF	TGCGCCAGCAGCCATACGACTGCCTCATCAGAGACCCAGTACTTC	TRBV4-3	.	.	TRBJ2-5
CASSFSSGLRIGNEQFF	TGTGCCAGCAGTTTCTCGTCGGGGCTCCGAATTGGGAATGAGCAGTTCTTC	TRBV27	.	.	TRBJ2-1
CASSPSPGQGAETQYF	TGTGCCAGCTCACCATCTCCGGGACAGGGGGCAGAGACCCAGTACTTC	TRBV18	.	TRBD1	TRBJ2-5
CASSPELDTEAFF	TGTGCCAGCAGCCCTGAACTCGACACTGAAGCTTTCTTT	TRBV28	.	.	TRBJ1-1
CASSQARQGPNTEAFF	TGCGCCAGCAGCCAAGCTCGACAGGGCCCAAACACTGAAGCTTTCTTT	TRBV4-1	.	TRBD1	TRBJ1-1
CASSFSTGLYGYTF	TGTGCCAGCAGCTTTTCGACAGGGCTCTATGGCTACACCTTC	TRBV13	.	TRBD1	TRBJ1-2
CSARWRNTIYF	TGCAGTGCTAGGTGGCGAAACACCATATATTTT	TRBV20-1	.	.	TRBJ1-3
CASTAQTGGEPQHF	TGTGCCAGCACCGCACAAACCGGGGGGGAACCCCAGCATTTT	TRBV28	.	.	TRBJ1-5